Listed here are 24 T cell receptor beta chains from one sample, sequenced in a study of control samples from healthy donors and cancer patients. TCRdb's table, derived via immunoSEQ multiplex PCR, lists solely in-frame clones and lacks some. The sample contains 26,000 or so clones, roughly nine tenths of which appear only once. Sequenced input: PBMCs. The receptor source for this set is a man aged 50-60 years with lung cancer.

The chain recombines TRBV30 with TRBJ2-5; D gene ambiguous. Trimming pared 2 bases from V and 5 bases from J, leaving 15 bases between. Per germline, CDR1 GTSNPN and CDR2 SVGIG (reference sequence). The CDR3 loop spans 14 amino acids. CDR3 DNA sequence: TGTGCCTGGAGTCACTCCGGTGGGTGGGAGACCCAGTACTTC. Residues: CAWSHSGGWETQYF.

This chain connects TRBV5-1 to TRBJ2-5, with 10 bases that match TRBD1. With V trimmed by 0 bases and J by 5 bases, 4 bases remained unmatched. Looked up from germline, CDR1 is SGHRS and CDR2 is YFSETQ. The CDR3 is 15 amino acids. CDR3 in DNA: TGCGCCAGCAGCTTGGGACAGGGGGCCTGGGAGACCCAGTACTTC. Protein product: CASSLGQGAWETQYF. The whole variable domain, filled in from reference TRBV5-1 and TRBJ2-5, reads KAGVTQTPRYLIKTRGQQVTLSCSPISGHRSVSWYQQTPGQGLQFLFEYFSETQRNKGNFPGRFSGRQFSNSRSEMNVSTLELGDSALYLCASSLGQGAWETQYFGPGTRLLVL.

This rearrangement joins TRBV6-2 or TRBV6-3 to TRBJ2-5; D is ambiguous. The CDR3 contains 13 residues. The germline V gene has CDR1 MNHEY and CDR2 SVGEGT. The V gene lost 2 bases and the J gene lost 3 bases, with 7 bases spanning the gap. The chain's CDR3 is CASSYGLKETQYF. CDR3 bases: TGTGCCAGCAGTTACGGTCTGAAAGAGACCCAGTACTTC.

The CDR3 region is CASRRTSGGVEETQYF. The CDR3 DNA is TGTGCCAGCAGACGCACTAGCGGGGGGGTCGAAGAGACCCAGTACTTC. V and J are TRBV5-6 and TRBJ2-5, with 13 bases matching TRBD2. The CDR3 runs 16 residues. V lost 5 bases, J lost 3 bases, and 7 bases stayed unmatched. The germline V gene encodes CDR1 SGHDT and CDR2 YYEEEE.

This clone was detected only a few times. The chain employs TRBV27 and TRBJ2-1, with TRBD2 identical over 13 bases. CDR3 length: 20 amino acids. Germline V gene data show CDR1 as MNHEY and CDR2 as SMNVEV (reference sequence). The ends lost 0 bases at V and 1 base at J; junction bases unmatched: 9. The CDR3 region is CASSLSFSGLAGTSYNEQFF. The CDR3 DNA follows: TGTGCCAGCAGTTTATCGTTCTCGGGACTAGCGGGGACGTCCTACAATGAGCAGTTCTTC.

CDR3 sequence (DNA): TGTGCCAGCTCACCTTTAGGCAGGAGCACAGATACGCAGTATTTT. Its protein is CASSPLGRSTDTQYF. The rearrangement uses TRBV18 and TRBJ2-3; D remains unclear. The germline V gene encodes CDR1 KGHSH and CDR2 LQKENI. The CDR3 totals 15 residues. Trimming removed 3 bases from V and 0 bases from J, with 10 bases in between.

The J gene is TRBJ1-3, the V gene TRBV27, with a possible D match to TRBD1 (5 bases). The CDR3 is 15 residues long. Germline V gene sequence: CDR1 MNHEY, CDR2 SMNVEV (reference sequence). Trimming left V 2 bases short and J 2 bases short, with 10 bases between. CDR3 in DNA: TGTGCCAGCAGTTTAGTAGGGGAGACTGGAAACACCATATATTTT. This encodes CASSLVGETGNTIYF.

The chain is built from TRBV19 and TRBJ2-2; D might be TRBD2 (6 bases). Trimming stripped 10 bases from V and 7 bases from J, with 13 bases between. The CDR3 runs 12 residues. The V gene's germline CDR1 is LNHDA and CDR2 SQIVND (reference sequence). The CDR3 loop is CAIASAFGELFF. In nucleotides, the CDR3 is TGTGCCATAGCTAGCGCGTTCGGGGAGCTGTTTTTT. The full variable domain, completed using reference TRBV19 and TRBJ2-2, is DGGITQSPKYLFRKEGQNVTLSCEQNLNHDAMYWYRQDPGQGLRLIYYSQIVNDFQKGDIAEGYSVSREKKESFPLTVTSAQKNPTAFYLCAIASAFGELFFGEGSRLTVL.

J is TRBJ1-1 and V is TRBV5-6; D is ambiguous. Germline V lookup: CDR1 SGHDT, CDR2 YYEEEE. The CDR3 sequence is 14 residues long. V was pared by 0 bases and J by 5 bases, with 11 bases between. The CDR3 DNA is TGTGCCAGCAGCTTGGGCACCCCGGGGACTGAAGCTTTCTTT. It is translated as CASSLGTPGTEAFF.

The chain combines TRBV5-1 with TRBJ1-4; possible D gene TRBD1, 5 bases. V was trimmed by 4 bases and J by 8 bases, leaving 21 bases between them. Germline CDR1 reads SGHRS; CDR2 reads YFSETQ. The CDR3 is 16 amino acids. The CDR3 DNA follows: TGCGCCAGCAGCGGGAACGGTCTCGGGACGGGAGAAAAACTGTTTTTT. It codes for CASSGNGLGTGEKLFF. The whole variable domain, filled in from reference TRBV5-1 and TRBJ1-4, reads KAGVTQTPRYLIKTRGQQVTLSCSPISGHRSVSWYQQTPGQGLQFLFEYFSETQRNKGNFPGRFSGRQFSNSRSEMNVSTLELGDSALYLCASSGNGLGTGEKLFFGSGTQLSVL.

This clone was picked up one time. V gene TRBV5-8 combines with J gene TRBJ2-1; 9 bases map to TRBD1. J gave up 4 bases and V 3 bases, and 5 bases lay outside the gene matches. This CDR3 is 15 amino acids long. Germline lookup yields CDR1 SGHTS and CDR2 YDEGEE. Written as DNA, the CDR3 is TGTGCCAGCAGCTACGCCGGGACAGGGTACAATGAGCAGTTCTTC. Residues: CASSYAGTGYNEQFF. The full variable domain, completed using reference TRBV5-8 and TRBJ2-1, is EAGVTQSPTHLIKTRGQQATLRCSPISGHTSVYWYQQALGLGLQFLLWYDEGEERNRGNFPPRFSGRQFPNYSSELNVNALELEDSALYLCASSYAGTGYNEQFFGPGTRLTVL.

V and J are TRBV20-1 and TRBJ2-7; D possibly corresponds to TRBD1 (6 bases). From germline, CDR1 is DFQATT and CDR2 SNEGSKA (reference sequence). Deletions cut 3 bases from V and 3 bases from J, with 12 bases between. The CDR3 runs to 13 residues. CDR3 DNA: TGCAGTGCTAGTCTGGGGGCAGGCTACGAGCAGTACTTC. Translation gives CSASLGAGYEQYF.

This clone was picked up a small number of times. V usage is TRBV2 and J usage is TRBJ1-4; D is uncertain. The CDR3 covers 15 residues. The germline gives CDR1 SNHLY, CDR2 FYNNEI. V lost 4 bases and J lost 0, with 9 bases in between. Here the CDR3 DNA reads TGTGCCAGCAGTGCGTCCTCCGCAACTAATGAAAAACTGTTTTTT. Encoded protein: CASSASSATNEKLFF.

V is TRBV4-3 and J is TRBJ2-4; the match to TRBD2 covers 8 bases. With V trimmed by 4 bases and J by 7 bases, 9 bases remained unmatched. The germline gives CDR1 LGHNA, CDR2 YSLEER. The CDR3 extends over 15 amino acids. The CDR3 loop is CASSLSRASGNIQYF. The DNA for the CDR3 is TGCGCCAGCAGCCTATCCCGGGCTAGCGGGAACATTCAGTACTTC.

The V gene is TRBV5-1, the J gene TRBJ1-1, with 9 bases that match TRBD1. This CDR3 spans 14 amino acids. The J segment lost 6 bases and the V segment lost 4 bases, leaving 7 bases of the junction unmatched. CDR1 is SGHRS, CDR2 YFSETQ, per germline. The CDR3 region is CASSPGQGMAEAFF. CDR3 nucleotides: TGCGCCAGCAGCCCCGGACAGGGGATGGCTGAAGCTTTCTTT.

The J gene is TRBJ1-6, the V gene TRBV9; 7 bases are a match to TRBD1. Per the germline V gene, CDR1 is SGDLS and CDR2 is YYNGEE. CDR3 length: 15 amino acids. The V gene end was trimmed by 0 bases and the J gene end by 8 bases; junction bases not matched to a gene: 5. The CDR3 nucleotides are TGTGCCAGCAGCGTAGCAGGGGGTACGGATTCACCCCTCCACTTT. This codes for CASSVAGGTDSPLHF.

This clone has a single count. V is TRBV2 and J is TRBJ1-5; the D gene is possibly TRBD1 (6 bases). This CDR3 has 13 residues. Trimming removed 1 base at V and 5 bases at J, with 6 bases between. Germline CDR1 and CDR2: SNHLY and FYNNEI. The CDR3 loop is CASSEDRDQPQHF. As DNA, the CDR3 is TGTGCCAGCAGTGAAGACAGGGATCAGCCCCAGCATTTT.

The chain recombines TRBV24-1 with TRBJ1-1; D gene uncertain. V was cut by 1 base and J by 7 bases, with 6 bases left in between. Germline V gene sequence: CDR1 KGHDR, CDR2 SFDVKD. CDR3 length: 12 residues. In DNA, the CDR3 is TGTGCCACCAGTGATTTTAAGGGTGAAGCTTTCTTT. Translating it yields CATSDFKGEAFF.

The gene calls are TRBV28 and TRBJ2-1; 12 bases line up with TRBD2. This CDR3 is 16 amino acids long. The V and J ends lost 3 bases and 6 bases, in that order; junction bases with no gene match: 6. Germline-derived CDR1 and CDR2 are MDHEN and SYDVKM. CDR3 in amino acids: CASSFWTSGDLNEQFF. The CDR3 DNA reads TGTGCCAGCAGTTTCTGGACTAGCGGGGACCTCAATGAGCAGTTCTTC.

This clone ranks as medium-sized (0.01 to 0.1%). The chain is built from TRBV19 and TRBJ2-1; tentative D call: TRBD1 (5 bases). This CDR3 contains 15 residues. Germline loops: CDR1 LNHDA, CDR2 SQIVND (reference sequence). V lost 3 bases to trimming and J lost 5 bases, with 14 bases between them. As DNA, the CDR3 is TGTGCCAGTAGTATGGGGCCCTTAGAACACAATGAGCAGTTCTTC. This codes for CASSMGPLEHNEQFF.

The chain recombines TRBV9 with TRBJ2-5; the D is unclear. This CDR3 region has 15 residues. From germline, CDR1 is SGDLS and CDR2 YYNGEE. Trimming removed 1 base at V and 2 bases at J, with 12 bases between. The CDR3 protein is CASSVQPFPQETQYF. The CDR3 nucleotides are TGTGCCAGCAGCGTACAACCCTTTCCTCAAGAGACCCAGTACTTC.

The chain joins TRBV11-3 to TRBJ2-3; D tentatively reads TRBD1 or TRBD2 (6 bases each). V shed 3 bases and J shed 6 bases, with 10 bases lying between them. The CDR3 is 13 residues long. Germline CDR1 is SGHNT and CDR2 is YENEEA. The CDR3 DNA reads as TGTGCCAGCAGCTTGAGGGGGGTGGATACGCAGTATTTT. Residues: CASSLRGVDTQYF.

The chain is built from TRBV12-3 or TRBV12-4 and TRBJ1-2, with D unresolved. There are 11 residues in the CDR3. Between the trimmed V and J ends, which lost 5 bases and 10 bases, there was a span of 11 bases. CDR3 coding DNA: TGTGCCAGCAGTCTTGGGCTTGACTACACCTTC. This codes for CASSLGLDYTF.

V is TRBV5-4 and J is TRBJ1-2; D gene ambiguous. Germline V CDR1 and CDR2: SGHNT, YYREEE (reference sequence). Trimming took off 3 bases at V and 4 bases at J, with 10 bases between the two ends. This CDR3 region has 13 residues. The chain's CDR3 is CASSSEGAYGYTF. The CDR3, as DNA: TGTGCCAGCAGCTCTGAGGGTGCCTATGGCTACACCTTC.